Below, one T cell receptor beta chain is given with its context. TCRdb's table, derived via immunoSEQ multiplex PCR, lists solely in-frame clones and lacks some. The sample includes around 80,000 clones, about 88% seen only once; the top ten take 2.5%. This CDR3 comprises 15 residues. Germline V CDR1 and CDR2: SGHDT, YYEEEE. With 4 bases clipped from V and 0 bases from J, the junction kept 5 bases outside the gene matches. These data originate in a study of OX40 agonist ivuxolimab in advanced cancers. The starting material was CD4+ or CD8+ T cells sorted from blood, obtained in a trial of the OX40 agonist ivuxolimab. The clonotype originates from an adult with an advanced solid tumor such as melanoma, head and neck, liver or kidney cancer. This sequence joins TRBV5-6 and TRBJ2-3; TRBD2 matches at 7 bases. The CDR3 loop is CASSPGGGSTDTQYF. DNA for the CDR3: TGTGCCAGCAGCCCTGGGGGGGGAAGCACAGATACGCAGTATTTT.